The source of this TCR beta chain is a study of identical twins. Study-wide results and caveats: With beta out-of-frame sequences, excess sharing by twins was weaker. Models came in too low on out-of-frame TCR alpha sharing in monozygotic twins.

CDR1 SNHLY and CDR2 FYNNEI come from the germline V gene. The CDR3 spans 14 residues. Trimming left V 4 bases short and J 3 bases short, with 10 bases between. In TCRdb, the 5' RACE reads were re-called with MiXCR into one record per CDR3 protein. The sample lists about 810,000 distinct CDR3 sequences; 9% to 15% were seen once. This clonotype was seen at least ten times. Its antigen is still unknown. The data also belong to a second study, concerning yellow fever vaccine responses in identical twins.

The sequenced sample consisted of PBMCs. This sequence originates from a woman aged 18 to 35 in good health. V gene TRBV2 combines with J gene TRBJ1-5; tentative D call: TRBD1 (6 bases). Here the CDR3 reads CASSVQGSNQPQHF. The CDR3 DNA reads TGTGCCAGCAGTGTACAGGGTTCCAATCAGCCCCAGCATTTT. Filled out from reference TRBV2 and TRBJ1-5, the complete variable domain reads EPEVTQTPSHQVTQMGQEVILRCVPISNHLYFYWYRQILGQKVEFLVSFYNNEISEKSEIFDDQFSVERPDGSNFTLKIRSTKLEDSAMYFCASSVQGSNQPQHFGDGTRLSIL.